The T cell receptor beta chain described here comes from a study of cytomegalovirus exposure and HLA in healthy donors. Broader study findings: Among TCR beta chains of equal frequency, HLA-associated ones were more clonally expanded in a later analysis. TCR beta chains numbering some 150 were designated cytomegalovirus-associated.

PCR employed 60 Vbeta and 13 Jbeta primers. The method was immunoSEQ multiplex PCR; TCRdb's version includes in-frame clones alone and lacks a portion of them. The sample records 90,000 to 120,000 clones, over 80% being singletons. For this clone: Its antigen is as yet unknown.

The V gene end was trimmed by 3 bases and the J gene end by 7 bases; junction bases not matched to a gene: 2. There are 13 residues in the CDR3. CDR1 is MNHEY and CDR2 is SMNVEV in the germline V gene (reference sequence). This clonotype originated in a man between 25 and 39 years old in good health and CMV-seropositive. Material for sequencing was PBMCs. The chain couples TRBV27 to TRBJ1-5; TRBD1 agrees at 8 bases. In nucleotides, the CDR3 is TGTGCCAGCAGTTTCAGGGGGCGGCAGCCCCAGCATTTT. Its translation is CASSFRGRQPQHF.